The 3 T cell receptor beta chains below all came from one sample that was sequenced in a study of spatial heterogeneity in lung cancer. No antigen has been identified for these receptors. TCRdb passed the 5' RACE reads through MiXCR, listing each CDR3 protein once. This table holds tens of thousands of distinct CDR3 sequences, less than 20% found once. As to time point: sample taken at primary tumor resection. General study results and limits: Within tumors, counts of expanded alpha and beta TCRs tracked tumor mutation counts.

Material: lung tumor tissue, obtained at surgery. All receptors come from a female donor with early-stage non-small cell lung cancer.

This clonotype has a handful of counts. The chain has TRBV6-5 and TRBJ2-5; D is unresolved. The V gene lost 3 bases and the J gene lost 7 bases, with 12 bases spanning the gap. From germline, CDR1 is MNHEY and CDR2 SVGAGI. The CDR3 contains 13 residues. The CDR3 protein is CASSYKAYGTQYF. In DNA, the CDR3 is TGTGCCAGCAGTTATAAGGCTTACGGGACCCAGTACTTC.

As for this clonotype: A read error is possible here, since a much larger clone lies one base away. V usage is TRBV9 and J usage is TRBJ2-1; D call uncertain. Trimming shortened V by 0 bases and J by 0 bases, and 13 bases separated the two germline ends. Germline CDR1 reads SGDLS; CDR2 reads YYNGEE. This CDR3 is 17 amino acids long. DNA for the CDR3: TGTGCCAGCAGCGTAGGGGCGCAGATCAGCTCCTACAATGAGCAGTTCTTC. Its protein product is CASSVGAQISSYNEQFF.

This clonotype was counted between two and nine times. This rearrangement joins TRBV12-3 or TRBV12-4 to TRBJ2-3; D not resolved. The CDR3 is made up of 12 amino acids. Trimming shortened V by 7 bases and J by 0 bases, and 5 bases separated the two germline ends. As DNA, the CDR3 is TGTGCCAGCAAGGGTAGCACAGATACGCAGTATTTT. This encodes CASKGSTDTQYF.